This T cell receptor (beta chain) appears in the sequencing data of a study of OX40 agonist ivuxolimab in advanced cancers. Study summary: Patients were treated with intravenous ivuxolimab, dosed at 0.01 to 10 mg/kg and infused every 2 weeks. Cohort: around 83% men, mean age approximately 66, aged roughly 20 to 79. Findings and limits, study-wide: Expanded peripheral T cell antigen specificity was not determined. Patients with a partial response at 0.1-3.0 mg/kg had among the lowest clonal expansion.

Germline V gives CDR1 SGHTA, CDR2 FQGNSA. The V segment lost 3 bases and the J segment 5 bases; nucleotides outside the gene matches: 5. This CDR3 has 16 amino acids. Method: immunoSEQ multiplex PCR; TCRdb's copy keeps in-frame clones and lacks some. The sample lists some 72,000 clones; around 80% were seen once. As concerns this clone: The antigen remains unidentified.

This chain links TRBV7-2 with TRBJ2-2, with TRBD2 matching over 11 bases. The TCR was taken from an adult with an advanced solid tumor such as melanoma, head and neck, liver or kidney cancer. The specimen was CD4+ or CD8+ T cells sorted from blood, collected in a trial of the OX40 agonist ivuxolimab. The DNA of the CDR3 is TGTGCCAGCAGCTTTAGCGGGGGGGCCAGTACCGGGGAGCTGTTTTTT. Translation: CASSFSGGASTGELFF.